This TCR beta chain was captured in a study of T-cell memory formation after mild COVID-19. TCRdb re-analysed the 5' RACE reads in MiXCR, keeping a single row per CDR3 protein. The profile shows just over 60,000 distinct CDR3 sequences, about a tenth of them singletons. Between the trimmed V and J ends, which lost 5 bases and 4 bases, there was a span of 12 bases. Germline V CDR1 and CDR2: SGHRS, YFSETQ. The CDR3 has 14 residues. The table lists this clonotype with a few counts. The chain has TRBV5-1 and TRBJ2-2; D is possibly TRBD1 (6 bases). This receptor was identified in a man younger than 35 who had mild COVID-19 (a few samples of this study predate the infection). Cell type and time point are not known. The specimen was PBMCs or a T cell subset sorted from them (not recorded which). The CDR3 loop is CASREQGGTGELFF. The DNA of the CDR3 is TGCGCCAGCAGGGAACAGGGCGGCACCGGGGAGCTGTTTTTT.